One sample yielded the 32 T cell receptor beta chains listed below, sequenced in a study of T cell repertoires in cytomegalovirus infection. No antigen has been identified for these receptors. TCRdb recomputed calls from the reads with MiXCR, one row per CDR3 protein. The repertoire holds 250,000 to 400,000 distinct CDR3 sequences, 25% seen once, with 13% in the top ten. The sample in question was cultured PBMCs, obtained from culture after CMV antigen stimulation. The receptors stem from a human donor in good health (CMV status not recorded). Some clones in this sample may be carry-over from other donors' samples.

There are many counts of this clonotype. V is TRBV7-2 and J is TRBJ1-2; 8 nucleotides line up with TRBD1. V shed 1 base and J 2 bases; nucleotides not matched to a gene: 6. The germline CDR1 and CDR2 sequences are SGHTA and FQGNSA. CDR3 length: 16 amino acids. The CDR3 region has the DNA TGTGCCAGCAGCTTAGGAAGGACAGGGAGAAACTATGGCTACACCTTC. The encoded protein is CASSLGRTGRNYGYTF. The full variable domain, its missing parts supplied by reference TRBV7-2 and TRBJ1-2, is GAGVSQSPSNKVTEKGKDVELRCDPISGHTALYWYRQSLGQGLEFLIYFQGNSAPDKSGLPSDRFSAERTGGSVSTLTIQRTQQEDSAVYLCASSLGRTGRNYGYTFGSGTRLTVV.

The chain uses TRBV4-3 and TRBJ1-2; TRBD1 might be the D (6 bases). CDR1 is LGHNA, CDR2 YSLEER, per germline. With 1 base removed from V and 4 bases from J, the gap between germline ends came to 16 bases. The CDR3 extends over 16 amino acids. The CDR3 region is CASSQGFRGVSYGYTF. CDR3 in DNA: TGCGCCAGCAGCCAAGGATTTAGGGGGGTTAGCTATGGCTACACCTTC.

This clonotype was recorded many times. J is TRBJ1-6 and V is TRBV28; TRBD1 is a possible D gene (6 bases). The CDR3 is 12 residues long. The V end was cut by 5 bases, the J end by 7 bases, with 6 bases between. Germline lookup yields CDR1 MDHEN and CDR2 SYDVKM. CDR3 nucleotide sequence: TGTGCCAGCAGTACAGGGAATTCACCCCTCCACTTT. Translation: CASSTGNSPLHF.

V usage is TRBV12-3 or TRBV12-4 and J usage is TRBJ1-4; 7 bases agree with TRBD1. V was clipped by 6 bases and J by 11 bases; unmatched bases: 12. The CDR3 length is 14 residues. The CDR3, as DNA: TGTGCCAGCAGCCGGGACAGTCGGTCGGGGAAACTGTTTTTT. Encoded protein: CASSRDSRSGKLFF.

This clonotype was counted at least ten times. The gene calls are TRBV4-1 and TRBJ1-1; maybe TRBD1 (5 bases). V was cut by 2 bases and J by 4 bases, with 11 bases left in between. This CDR3 region has 14 residues. Germline CDR1 MGHRA, CDR2 YSYEKL. CDR3 amino acids: CASSQPGRSTEAFF. Here the CDR3 DNA reads TGCGCCAGCAGCCAACCGGGACGGAGCACTGAAGCTTTCTTT.

V and J are TRBV7-2 and TRBJ1-2; 7 bases line up with TRBD1. J lost 4 bases, V lost 8 bases, and 7 bases had no gene match. CDR1 and CDR2 from the germline V gene are SGHTA and FQGNSA. The CDR3 runs 13 residues. Written as DNA, the CDR3 is TGTGCCAGCCGTGGAGGGGGCGCCTATGGCTACACCTTC. As protein: CASRGGGAYGYTF.

The gene calls are TRBV2 and TRBJ2-1, with 10 bases matching TRBD1. The CDR3 consists of 13 residues. V shed 8 bases, J shed 6 bases, and the junction held 4 bases outside the gene matches. Germline lookup yields CDR1 SNHLY and CDR2 FYNNEI. As DNA, the CDR3 is TGTGCCAGCCGGACAGGGGGTTCCAATGAGCAGTTCTTC. It yields the protein CASRTGGSNEQFF.

This clonotype was observed a handful of times. This chain uses TRBV6-2 or TRBV6-3 with TRBJ2-2, with TRBD1 matching 9 bases. V shed 6 bases and J 4 bases; nucleotides not matched to a gene: 6. The CDR3 is 15 amino acids. Germline-derived CDR1 and CDR2 are MNHEY and SVGEGT. The CDR3 here is CASSNRGLGTGELFF. The CDR3 DNA sequence: TGTGCCAGCAGCAACAGGGGGCTCGGCACCGGGGAGCTGTTTTTT.

This clonotype was counted only a few times. The V and J genes are TRBV20-1 and TRBJ2-1; D not certain. V dropped 5 bases and J dropped 9 bases, with 11 bases sitting between them. The germline V gene has CDR1 DFQATT and CDR2 SNEGSKA (reference sequence). This CDR3 comprises 11 residues. The CDR3 DNA follows: TGCAGTGCTCTCCTGAGAGGTGAGCAGTTCTTC. This codes for CSALLRGEQFF.

The chain uses TRBV4-1 and TRBJ2-5, with no clear D. The CDR3 has 15 residues. The germline V gene encodes CDR1 MGHRA and CDR2 YSYEKL. The V end was cut by 2 bases, the J end by 2 bases, with 12 bases between. In DNA form, the CDR3 reads TGCGCCAGCAGCCAATACGTCCAGAGTCAAGAGACCCAGTACTTC. Protein sequence: CASSQYVQSQETQYF.

This chain connects TRBV7-2 to TRBJ2-1, with no clear D. The germline V and J ends were trimmed by 2 bases and 5 bases, with 10 bases remaining between them. The CDR3 spans 14 residues. Per the germline V gene, CDR1 is SGHTA and CDR2 is FQGNSA. CDR3 sequence: CASSLIISDNEQFF. DNA of the CDR3: TGTGCCAGCAGCTTAATCATCTCGGACAATGAGCAGTTCTTC. The full variable domain, completed using reference TRBV7-2 and TRBJ2-1, is GAGVSQSPSNKVTEKGKDVELRCDPISGHTALYWYRQSLGQGLEFLIYFQGNSAPDKSGLPSDRFSAERTGGSVSTLTIQRTQQEDSAVYLCASSLIISDNEQFFGPGTRLTVL.

The chain combines TRBV6-2 or TRBV6-3 with TRBJ2-1, with a tentative D call TRBD1 (5 bases). Trimming took off 7 bases at V and 7 bases at J, with 14 bases between the two ends. This CDR3 has 13 residues. Germline CDR1 and CDR2: MNHEY and SVGEGT. For the CDR3, the DNA is TGTGCCAGCACCCCGGACATATATAATGAGCAGTTCTTC. Translating gives CASTPDIYNEQFF.

This clonotype was seen more than once but under ten times. The chain uses TRBV28 and TRBJ1-6, with D perhaps TRBD1 (5 bases). Trimming left V 1 base short and J 7 bases short, with 11 bases between. From germline, CDR1 is MDHEN and CDR2 SYDVKM. The length of the CDR3 is 15 residues. As DNA, the CDR3 is TGTGCCAGCAGTTTATCGGGGCCGTACAATTCACCCCTCCACTTT. Its translation is CASSLSGPYNSPLHF.

The chain carries TRBV4-1 and TRBJ1-5, with D tentatively TRBD1 (6 bases). There are 16 residues in the CDR3. Trimming took 1 base from V and 7 from J, leaving 17 bases between them. CDR1 is MGHRA, CDR2 YSYEKL, per germline. The CDR3 DNA reads as TGCGCCAGCAGCCAAGCCCACGGGGGGCTAGGACAGCCCCAGCATTTT. Translated, it gives CASSQAHGGLGQPQHF.

This clonotype has just a few counts. The chain uses TRBV27 and TRBJ2-2; 7 nucleotides line up with TRBD1. The length of the CDR3 is 15 residues. With 2 bases clipped from V and 2 bases from J, the junction kept 2 bases outside the gene matches. Germline V gene lookup returns CDR1 MNHEY and CDR2 SMNVEV (reference sequence). This CDR3 reads CASSLGTENTGELFF. The CDR3, as DNA: TGTGCCAGCAGTTTAGGGACAGAAAACACCGGGGAGCTGTTTTTT.

The chain joins TRBV12-3 or TRBV12-4 to TRBJ2-5; D unresolved. V shed 4 bases and J shed 0 bases, with 6 bases lying between them. The CDR3 is made up of 13 amino acids. The CDR3 coding sequence is TGTGCCAGCAGTTCTGGGGACCAAGAGACCCAGTACTTC. Translation gives CASSSGDQETQYF.

This rearrangement joins TRBV28 to TRBJ2-5; 7 bases fit TRBD1. There are 16 residues in the CDR3. CDR1 MDHEN and CDR2 SYDVKM come from the germline V gene. V shed 5 bases and J 2 bases; nucleotides not matched to a gene: 11. The CDR3, as DNA: TGTGCCAGCAGTGGCCGGGACAGCAAGAGTCAAGAGACCCAGTACTTC. Protein sequence: CASSGRDSKSQETQYF.

The chain joins TRBV6-6 to TRBJ1-5; D unclear. Germline CDR1 and CDR2: MNHNY and SVGAGI (reference sequence). V gave up 2 bases and J gave up 0 bases, with 5 bases separating them. This CDR3 is built from 14 residues. The CDR3, as DNA: TGTGCCAGCAGTTACGGAAATAGCAATCAGCCCCAGCATTTT. Its translation is CASSYGNSNQPQHF.

This clonotype was seen more than once but under ten times. The V call is TRBV29-1, the J call TRBJ1-2; TRBD1 aligns across 10 bases. Trimming removed 7 bases from V and 8 bases from J; junction bases left unmatched: 10. Per germline, CDR1 SQVTM and CDR2 ANQGSEA. CDR3 length equals 13 residues. CDR3 region: CSATGQGVGGYTF. CDR3 coding DNA: TGCAGCGCTACCGGACAGGGGGTTGGCGGCTACACCTTC.

This clonotype showed up many times. The V gene is TRBV11-2, the J gene TRBJ2-3; D remains ambiguous. This CDR3 has 15 residues. Per the germline V gene, CDR1 is SGHAT and CDR2 is FQNNGV. Trimming took 1 base from V and 1 from J, leaving 9 bases between them. Written as DNA, the CDR3 is TGTGCCAGCAGCTTAGCGGACCCTGGCACAGATACGCAGTATTTT. It is translated as CASSLADPGTDTQYF.

A remark on this clonotype: This could be a read error, since a much larger clone is one nucleotide away. The V and J genes are TRBV7-6 and TRBJ2-3; D not certain. The CDR3 has 12 residues. Looked up from germline, CDR1 is SGHVS and CDR2 is FNYEAQ. Here the CDR3 reads CASSLDPDTKYF. In nucleotides, the CDR3 is TGTGCCAGCAGCTTAGATCCAGATACGAAGTATTTT.

The chain is built from TRBV5-6 and TRBJ2-4; D is possibly TRBD1 (6 bases). V was cut by 2 bases and J by 2 bases, with 8 bases left in between. This CDR3 contains 14 residues. Germline V CDR1 and CDR2: SGHDT, YYEEEE. The CDR3 bases are TGTGCCAGCAGCTTCCAGGGGACCAAAAACATTCAGTACTTC. Its protein product is CASSFQGTKNIQYF.

This clonotype was seen ten or more times. The genes are TRBV7-2 and TRBJ2-3, with 10 bases that match TRBD2. Germline CDR1 SGHTA, CDR2 FQGNSA. The CDR3 spans 16 residues. Trimming cost V 5 bases and J 3 bases; bases outside gene matches: 8. The CDR3 sequence is CASSQPASGRTDTQYF. For the CDR3, the DNA is TGTGCCAGCAGCCAACCCGCTAGCGGGAGAACAGATACGCAGTATTTT.

The V gene is TRBV5-1, the J gene TRBJ1-3; D is unclear. The CDR3 extends over 15 amino acids. V lost 4 bases and J 4 bases, leaving 15 bases between the germline ends. The V gene's germline CDR1 is SGHRS and CDR2 YFSETQ. Here the CDR3 reads CASSADPAGGNTIYF. The CDR3 DNA sequence: TGCGCCAGCAGCGCCGACCCAGCTGGAGGAAACACCATATATTTT.

This clonotype was seen more than once but under ten times. The rearrangement links TRBV7-2 to TRBJ2-5; D unclear. V gave up 4 bases and J gave up 7 bases, with 10 bases separating them. Germline V gene lookup returns CDR1 SGHTA and CDR2 FQGNSA. This CDR3 is built from 12 residues. The CDR3 coding sequence is TGTGCCAGCAGCTCCCCATCAGGGACCCAGTACTTC. It yields the protein CASSSPSGTQYF.

This clonotype came up a few times. The J gene is TRBJ2-7, the V gene TRBV4-1; 8 bases line up with TRBD2. This CDR3 spans 15 amino acids. J gave up 3 bases and V 2 bases, and 6 bases lay outside the gene matches. Germline lookup yields CDR1 MGHRA and CDR2 YSYEKL. This CDR3 is CASSQTAGVGYEQYV. The CDR3 bases are TGCGCCAGCAGCCAAACAGCGGGAGTGGGCTACGAGCAGTACGTC.

V is TRBV27 and J is TRBJ1-1; D might be TRBD1 (5 bases). V lost 7 bases and J lost 1, with 13 bases in between. The CDR3 covers 14 residues. Germline loops: CDR1 MNHEY, CDR2 SMNVEV (reference sequence). The CDR3 sequence: CASKPRGKNTEAFF. In DNA form, the CDR3 reads TGTGCCAGCAAACCTCGGGGGAAGAACACTGAAGCTTTCTTT.

CDR3 sequence: CAWSVWGGRMNTEAFF. In DNA form, the CDR3 reads TGTGCCTGGAGTGTATGGGGGGGACGGATGAACACTGAAGCTTTCTTT. The rearrangement uses TRBV30 and TRBJ1-1; possibly TRBD1 for D (5 bases). The V gene's germline CDR1 is GTSNPN and CDR2 SVGIG (reference sequence). The V end lost 0 bases, the J end lost 0 bases, and 14 bases lay between the germline ends. This CDR3 region has 16 residues.

This clonotype was recorded a few times. This chain uses TRBV6-2 or TRBV6-3 with TRBJ1-1, with D possibly TRBD1 on 5 matching bases. V lost 7 bases to trimming and J lost 4 bases, with 7 bases between them. Germline values: CDR1 MNHEY, CDR2 SVGEGT. There are 11 residues in the CDR3. The chain's CDR3 is CASNQGTEAFF. The CDR3 DNA reads TGTGCCAGCAATCAGGGCACTGAAGCTTTCTTT.

The chain has TRBV6-2 or TRBV6-3 and TRBJ1-1, with D possibly matching TRBD1 (6 bases). The CDR3 contains 15 residues. V was trimmed by 2 bases and J by 1 base, leaving 11 bases between them. The germline V gene has CDR1 MNHEY and CDR2 SVGEGT. CDR3 region: CASSYRGQGNTEAFF. CDR3 DNA: TGTGCCAGCAGTTACCGGGGACAAGGGAACACTGAAGCTTTCTTT.

The table lists this clonotype with a few counts. V and J are TRBV10-3 and TRBJ2-1; 8 bases are a match to TRBD1. V lost 10 bases, J lost 0 bases, and 8 bases stayed unmatched. From germline, CDR1 is ENHRY and CDR2 SYGVKD. The CDR3 spans 15 residues. CDR3 protein: CATIRDRSSYNEQFF. CDR3 DNA sequence: TGTGCCACCATCCGGGACAGGAGCTCCTACAATGAGCAGTTCTTC.

This clonotype has more than one count but fewer than ten. This chain uses TRBV19 with TRBJ1-5, with D possibly TRBD1 on 5 matching bases. The ends were cut back, 4 bases at V and 1 base at J, with 11 bases in the middle. This CDR3 has 15 amino acids. Looked up from germline, CDR1 is LNHDA and CDR2 is SQIVND (reference sequence). CDR3 residues: CASSTGTWSNQPQHF. The DNA of the CDR3 is TGTGCCAGTAGTACAGGGACTTGGAGCAATCAGCCCCAGCATTTT.